Included here is one TCR beta chain sequence, with context. Random-hexamer reverse transcription was applied to 0.5 to 1 ug RNA. TCRdb re-called the immunoSEQ multiplex PCR reads with MiXCR, one entry per CDR3 protein. In the table there are hundreds of thousands of distinct CDR3 sequences, 85% to 95% of which are singletons. This specimen comes from a study of CD8 T cells in Susac syndrome. Sequencing of TCR beta was carried out in blood CD8+ and CD4+ T cells. This CDR3 is built from 15 residues. Trimming removed 3 bases at V and 2 bases at J, with 11 bases between. Germline V gene data show CDR1 as SGHRS and CDR2 as YFSETQ.

This chain uses TRBV5-1 with TRBJ1-4; possibly TRBD1 for D (5 bases). The clonotype originates from a human donor with multiple sclerosis. Sequencing input: CD4+ T cells from PBMCs. The CDR3 DNA sequence: TGCGCCAGCAGCTCCTCAGGGACCACTAATGAAAAACTGTTTTTT. Residues: CASSSSGTTNEKLFF.